The rows below give T cell receptor beta chains drawn from one sample of a study of shared clonotypes between healthy human individuals. Measured with immunoSEQ multiplex PCR; TCRdb has only the in-frame clones, and not every one. The sample has fewer than 800,000 clones; about 92% are singletons. The sequenced sample was naive CD8+ T cells sorted from blood. These receptors originate from a man younger than 40 in good health. Both conserved end residues are part of each CDR3. The D gene is left open where the match is weak. The listing skips clone size in some rows; elsewhere it reads once, few, many or a size class.

clone size	V gene	D gene	J gene	CDR3 protein	CDR3 DNA
NA	TRBV4-2	NA	TRBJ1-5	CASSPTLDQPQHF	TGTGCCAGCAGCCCGACCCTTGATCAGCCCCAGCATTTT
NA	TRBV27	NA	TRBJ2-1	CASSLSNAPNEQFF	TGTGCCAGCAGTTTATCGAACGCTCCCAATGAGCAGTTCTTC
NA	TRBV7-2	TRBD2	TRBJ2-3	CASSLLAGGPDTQYF	TGTGCCAGCAGCTTATTGGCGGGAGGACCAGATACGCAGTATTTT
NA	TRBV7-2	NA	TRBJ2-2	CASNPYGAQGTGELFF	TGTGCCAGCAACCCATACGGGGCCCAAGGAACCGGGGAGCTGTTTTTT
once	TRBV7-9	TRBD2	TRBJ2-7	CASSSSRGLTYEQYF	TGTGCCAGCAGCTCCTCTCGGGGACTAACCTACGAGCAGTACTTC
NA	TRBV10-3	TRBD1	TRBJ2-1	CAITGTAENSYNEQFF	TGTGCCATCACCGGGACAGCGGAAAACTCCTACAATGAGCAGTTCTTC
NA	TRBV9	TRBD2	TRBJ2-3	CASSVKTSGSTDTQYF	TGTGCCAGCAGCGTAAAGACTAGCGGGAGCACAGATACGCAGTATTTT
NA	TRBV7-9	TRBD1	TRBJ2-2	CASSLGQGNTGELFF	TGTGCCAGCAGCTTAGGACAGGGTAACACCGGGGAGCTGTTTTTT
NA	TRBV4-1	NA	TRBJ2-1	CASSRTGTPSYNEQFF	TGCGCCAGCAGCCGGACCGGGACACCCTCCTACAATGAGCAGTTCTTC
NA	TRBV5-6	TRBD1	TRBJ1-1	CASSRTGREAFF	TGTGCCAGCAGCCGGACAGGTCGAGAAGCTTTCTTT
NA	TRBV29-1	TRBD1	TRBJ2-1	CSVEEPGQVYNEQFF	TGCAGCGTTGAAGAACCGGGACAGGTATACAATGAGCAGTTCTTC
NA	TRBV7-2	TRBD2	TRBJ2-1	CASSPPSGRAYNEQFF	TGTGCCAGCAGCCCCCCAAGCGGGAGGGCCTACAATGAGCAGTTCTTC
NA	TRBV9	NA	TRBJ2-7	CASSAFSGPSYEQYF	TGTGCCAGCAGCGCCTTCTCGGGCCCCTCCTACGAGCAGTACTTC
NA	TRBV7-9	TRBD1	TRBJ1-1	CASSYGQGIEAFF	TGTGCCAGCAGCTATGGACAGGGGATTGAAGCTTTCTTT
NA	TRBV7-9	NA	TRBJ2-1	CASSPFLSPPEQFF	TGTGCCAGCAGCCCTTTTTTGTCTCCCCCTGAGCAGTTCTTC